This TCR beta chain derives from a study of CD8+CD57+ T cells in acquired aplastic anemia. Patients included in sequencing had previously demonstrated CD8+CD57+ cell expansion by flow cytometry. Germline assignment: CDR1 KGHDR and CDR2 SFDVKD. V was trimmed by 5 bases and J by 7 bases, leaving 17 bases between them. The CDR3 runs to 15 residues. Profiles of TCR beta VDJ and CDR3 were generated from a genomic DNA template. TCRdb re-called the reads with MiXCR, one entry per CDR3 protein. This sample has about 58,000 distinct CDR3 sequences, with roughly three fifths found just once. This clonotype was found once.

Material for sequencing was sorted CD4+, CD8+, or CD8+CD57+ T cells (not recorded which) from PBMCs. This TCR derives from a human donor with aplastic anemia. The genes are TRBV24-1 and TRBJ1-5; a possible D gene is TRBD1 (5 bases). The CDR3 is CATSGSDSGGQPQHF. The CDR3 nucleotides read TGTGCCACCAGTGGATCAGATTCGGGGGGACAGCCCCAGCATTTT.